A selection of T cell receptor beta chains follows, all from one sample in a study of cytomegalovirus exposure and HLA in healthy donors. Assay: immunoSEQ multiplex PCR; the TCRdb copy retains only in-frame clones and omits some. The data hold about 160,000 clones, with 79% observed a single time. Sequencing used PBMCs. These receptors were collected from a man aged 50-59 years in good health and CMV-seropositive. Each CDR3 is given without its conserved first and last residue. The order of the fields is D gene, J gene, V gene, CDR3 protein. D genes are given only for firm matches.

NA,TRBJ1-2,TRBV18,ASSPRTADFYGYT
TRBD1,TRBJ2-2,TRBV19,ASRQGITGELF
TRBD2,TRBJ2-5,TRBV5-1,ASSVGLAGVQETQY
NA,TRBJ1-1,TRBV6-4,ASSAMGGQGTEAF
NA,TRBJ1-1,TRBV7-9,ASNPGQNTEAF
NA,TRBJ2-7,TRBV5-1,ASSLGDTFGEQY
NA,TRBJ1-5,TRBV4-2,ASSQEAAQPQH
NA,TRBJ2-3,TRBV11-3,ASSYNTDTQY
TRBD2,TRBJ2-7,TRBV7-9,ASGTSGKDEQY
NA,TRBJ1-1,TRBV30,AWSLRENTEAF
TRBD2,TRBJ2-4,TRBV4-1,ASSQGVARTSGFKNIQY
NA,TRBJ2-2,TRBV5-4,ASSFGAGELF
TRBD2,TRBJ2-7,TRBV4-2,ASSQEGGGSSYEQY
TRBD1,TRBJ2-7,TRBV11-2,ASSLVGGQGEQY
TRBD2,TRBJ2-7,TRBV7-6,ASSLGAGVGEQY
NA,TRBJ2-5,TRBV7-9,ASSLLSGETQY
NA,TRBJ1-3,TRBV7-9,SSSLSRQSGNTIY
TRBD1,TRBJ1-2,TRBV19,ASSMGQDYGYT
NA,TRBJ1-2,TRBV2,ASSGSEYGYT
NA,NA,TRBV19,ASSIVGTEAYEQY
TRBD2,TRBJ2-7,TRBV7-9,ASSLSGISYEQY
TRBD2,TRBJ2-3,TRBV11-2,ASTGGHTQY
NA,TRBJ2-7,TRBV6-5,ASSHRQFHEQY
NA,TRBJ1-2,TRBV5-1,ASSSQGTNYGYT
NA,TRBJ2-1,TRBV7-2,ARPRVEQF
NA,TRBJ1-5,TRBV5-8,ASSVQGYSNQPQH
NA,TRBJ2-1,TRBV6-6,ASSYPTSPTNNEQF